Below, 24 T cell receptor beta chains from the same sample are listed, as sequenced in a study of OX40 agonist ivuxolimab in advanced cancers. Data came from immunoSEQ multiplex PCR; TCRdb stores just in-frame clones and leaves some out. The profile shows 90,000 to 100,000 clones, around 90% of them singletons. This sample comprised CD4+ or CD8+ T cells sorted from blood, obtained in a trial of the OX40 agonist ivuxolimab. The receptors were sampled from an adult with an advanced solid tumor such as melanoma, head and neck, liver or kidney cancer.

The rearrangement links TRBV19 to TRBJ1-5, with 10 positions matching TRBD1. The germline V gene encodes CDR1 LNHDA and CDR2 SQIVND (reference sequence). The CDR3 extends over 16 amino acids. V lost 3 bases, J lost 0 bases, and 2 bases stayed unmatched. This CDR3 reads CASSIRQGASNQPQHF. CDR3 coding DNA: TGTGCCAGTAGTATTCGACAGGGGGCTAGCAATCAGCCCCAGCATTTT.

The V call is TRBV7-2, the J call TRBJ2-7, with 11 bases matching TRBD2. With 4 bases clipped from V and 2 bases from J, the junction kept 7 bases outside the gene matches. The CDR3 has 16 amino acids. Looked up from germline, CDR1 is SGHTA and CDR2 is FQGNSA. The DNA of the CDR3 is TGTGCCAGCAGCTCCCCTCTAGCGGGAGGCACCTACGAGCAGTACTTC. This gives the protein CASSSPLAGGTYEQYF.

The chain has TRBV20-1 and TRBJ1-1, with unresolved D. Trimming pared 2 bases from V and 4 bases from J, leaving 2 bases between. This CDR3 has 10 amino acids. Germline V lookup: CDR1 DFQATT, CDR2 SNEGSKA (reference sequence). CDR3 DNA: TGCAGTGCTAGATTCACTGAAGCTTTCTTT. It is translated as CSARFTEAFF.

V gene TRBV7-2 combines with J gene TRBJ1-2; a possible D gene is TRBD1 (5 bases). The CDR3 is made up of 14 amino acids. The germline V gene has CDR1 SGHTA and CDR2 FQGNSA. Trimming cost V 4 bases and J 1 base, with 10 bases left between them. Written as DNA, the CDR3 is TGTGCCAGCAGCTCGCAGGGACTTAACTATGGCTACACCTTC. Translation: CASSSQGLNYGYTF.

This chain uses TRBV28 with TRBJ2-1, with a weak D call TRBD2 (5 bases). Germline V gene sequence: CDR1 MDHEN, CDR2 SYDVKM. The V end lost 2 bases, the J end lost 13 bases, and 9 bases lay between the germline ends. This CDR3 has 11 residues. CDR3 DNA sequence: TGTGCCAGCAGTTTAAGGGAGCCCCAGTTCTTC. Translating gives CASSLREPQFF.

By share, this clone ranks as medium-sized. This chain uses TRBV5-1 with TRBJ1-1; a weak D match, TRBD1 (5 bases). The V and J ends lost 9 bases and 0 bases respectively, with 12 bases between them. The V gene's germline CDR1 is SGHRS and CDR2 YFSETQ. The CDR3 loop spans 13 amino acids. CDR3: CAIRDGMNTEAFF. CDR3 nucleotide sequence: TGCGCCATCAGGGACGGGATGAACACTGAAGCTTTCTTT.

The rearrangement uses TRBV19 and TRBJ2-7, with 8 bases identical to TRBD1. From germline, CDR1 is LNHDA and CDR2 SQIVND (reference sequence). V lost 4 bases to trimming and J lost 6 bases; unmatched junction nucleotides: 8. The CDR3 extends over 14 amino acids. The CDR3 sequence: CASSTQGASREQYF. CDR3 nucleotide sequence: TGTGCCAGTAGTACCCAGGGGGCGTCTCGCGAGCAGTACTTC.

The rearrangement joins TRBV10-3 to TRBJ2-3; D perhaps matches TRBD2 (5 bases). V lost 2 bases and J lost 6, with 12 bases in between. The CDR3 covers 14 residues. Germline CDR1 ENHRY, CDR2 SYGVKD. Here the CDR3 reads CAISEPKEVDTQYF. The CDR3 DNA reads as TGTGCCATCAGTGAGCCGAAGGAGGTGGATACGCAGTATTTT.

A single count supports this clone. The J gene is TRBJ1-2, the V gene TRBV5-1; D ambiguous. Germline CDR1 SGHRS, CDR2 YFSETQ. V lost 0 bases and J lost 0, with 9 bases in between. The CDR3 consists of 15 residues. CDR3 sequence: CASSLDTSTNYGYTF. CDR3 coding DNA: TGCGCCAGCAGCTTGGATACGAGTACTAACTATGGCTACACCTTC.

This chain joins TRBV19 and TRBJ1-5; D is ambiguous. The ends were cut back, 5 bases at V and 3 bases at J, with 11 bases in the middle. Germline assignment: CDR1 LNHDA and CDR2 SQIVND (reference sequence). The CDR3 spans 14 residues. The CDR3 is CASSGELPNQPQHF. The CDR3 DNA sequence: TGTGCCAGTAGTGGGGAACTACCCAATCAGCCCCAGCATTTT. Full variable domain (outside the CDR3, taken from reference TRBV19 and TRBJ1-5): DGGITQSPKYLFRKEGQNVTLSCEQNLNHDAMYWYRQDPGQGLRLIYYSQIVNDFQKGDIAEGYSVSREKKESFPLTVTSAQKNPTAFYLCASSGELPNQPQHFGDGTRLSIL.

The chain recombines TRBV9 with TRBJ2-7, with no clear D. The CDR3 is made up of 15 amino acids. V shed 0 bases and J shed 0 bases, with 10 bases lying between them. CDR1 and CDR2 (germline): SGDLS, YYNGEE. CDR3 sequence reads: CASSVEPGVSYEQYF. The CDR3 DNA reads as TGTGCCAGCAGCGTAGAACCCGGCGTCTCCTACGAGCAGTACTTC.

Of note for this clone: One junction end does not reproduce the germline sequence, and a read error may be involved. Additional DNA sequences in this sample encode the identical CDR3. V usage is TRBV5-4 and J usage is TRBJ1-1; D call uncertain. The germline gives CDR1 SGHNT, CDR2 YYREEE (reference sequence). The CDR3 extends over 15 amino acids. The chain's CDR3 is CASSLDGLAGTEAFF. CDR3 in DNA: TGTGCCAGCAGTTTGGACGGTCTGGCGGGCACTGAAGCTTTCTTT.

J is TRBJ1-3 and V is TRBV5-1, with 8 bases aligning to TRBD1. V shed 0 bases and J 4 bases; nucleotides not matched to a gene: 6. CDR1 is SGHRS and CDR2 is YFSETQ in the germline V gene. CDR3 length: 16 residues. The CDR3 DNA sequence: TGCGCCAGCAGCTTGGCTGGACAGGGTTACGGAAACACCATATATTTT. Protein sequence: CASSLAGQGYGNTIYF.

V gene TRBV6-5 combines with J gene TRBJ2-7; TRBD2 aligns across 7 bases. This CDR3 region has 16 residues. J gave up 3 bases and V 0 bases, and 8 bases lay outside the gene matches. Germline-derived CDR1 and CDR2 are MNHEY and SVGAGI. CDR3 residues: CASSYSRFGGIYEQYF. CDR3 bases: TGTGCCAGCAGTTACTCGAGATTCGGGGGGATCTACGAGCAGTACTTC.

This clone has a handful of counts. CDR3 nucleotide sequence: TGTGCCAGCAGTGGGGCAGCGGAGGGGCCCCAGCATTTT. It encodes CASSGAAEGPQHF. This chain connects TRBV2 to TRBJ1-5; D is undetermined. The CDR3 spans 13 residues. V dropped 4 bases and J dropped 9 bases, with 13 bases sitting between them. Germline loops: CDR1 SNHLY, CDR2 FYNNEI.

The rearrangement uses TRBV11-2 and TRBJ2-1; D is unclear. V lost 5 bases to trimming and J lost 0 bases, with 11 bases between them. CDR1 and CDR2 (germline): SGHAT, FQNNGV. The CDR3 spans 15 residues. DNA of the CDR3: TGTGCCAGCAGCCGGGCCTCTAGCTCCTACAATGAGCAGTTCTTC. Translating it yields CASSRASSSYNEQFF.

This rearrangement joins TRBV2 to TRBJ2-5; maybe TRBD1 (5 bases). The J call may be faulty, since TRBJ2-7 better matches the DNA end. The CDR3 has 12 residues. The germline gives CDR1 SNHLY, CDR2 FYNNEI. The CDR3 DNA is TGTGCCAGCACCCGACAGAAATTCGAGCAGTACTTC. It is translated as CASTRQKFEQYF.

The chain is built from TRBV19 and TRBJ2-5; no clear D gene. Near its end, the DNA agrees better with TRBJ2-7, so the J call may be wrong. The CDR3 is 13 amino acids. Germline assignment: CDR1 LNHDA and CDR2 SQIVND (reference sequence). CDR3 bases: TGTGCCAGTAGTATACTGTTGGGCTACGAGCAGTACTTC. This encodes CASSILLGYEQYF.

This clone was observed a few times. The chain carries TRBV21-1 and TRBJ1-2. TRBV21-1 is a recognized pseudogene. This CDR3 is 14 amino acids long. The chain's CDR3 is CASSKAGGPYGYTF. CDR3 bases: TGTGCCAGCAGCAAAGCGGGGGGGCCTTATGGCTACACCTTC.

This clone has a single count. V usage is TRBV30 and J usage is TRBJ1-3; no clear D. The CDR3 has 13 residues. Germline V gene data show CDR1 as GTSNPN and CDR2 as SVGIG (reference sequence). Trimming took 1 base from V and 0 from J, leaving 4 bases between them. CDR3 sequence reads: CAWSELSGNTIYF. As DNA, the CDR3 is TGTGCCTGGAGTGAACTCTCTGGAAACACCATATATTTT.

This chain links TRBV18 with TRBJ1-1; D uncertain. V dropped 4 bases and J dropped 3 bases, with 12 bases sitting between them. Germline V CDR1 and CDR2: KGHSH, LQKENI. The CDR3 spans 14 residues. CDR3 amino acids: CASSRAVVDTEAFF. In nucleotides, the CDR3 is TGTGCCAGCTCACGGGCGGTGGTGGACACTGAAGCTTTCTTT.

The chain carries TRBV5-1 and TRBJ1-1; tentatively, D is TRBD1 (5 bases). The CDR3 consists of 16 residues. Trimming cost V 7 bases and J 0 bases, with 19 bases left between them. CDR1 and CDR2 (germline): SGHRS, YFSETQ. In nucleotides, the CDR3 is TGCGCCAGCGCCTGGGGGTGGGGATCAGTGAACACTGAAGCTTTCTTT. Protein: CASAWGWGSVNTEAFF. Together with reference TRBV5-1 and TRBJ1-1, the CDR3 gives the full variable domain: KAGVTQTPRYLIKTRGQQVTLSCSPISGHRSVSWYQQTPGQGLQFLFEYFSETQRNKGNFPGRFSGRQFSNSRSEMNVSTLELGDSALYLCASAWGWGSVNTEAFFGQGTRLTVV.

The gene calls are TRBV19 and TRBJ1-2, with a possible D match to TRBD1 (5 bases). Looked up from germline, CDR1 is LNHDA and CDR2 is SQIVND (reference sequence). Trimming pared 1 base from V and 2 bases from J, leaving 8 bases between. CDR3 size: 14 residues. CDR3 DNA sequence: TGTGCCAGTAGTATAGGGGCAGGGAACTATGGCTACACCTTC. This codes for CASSIGAGNYGYTF.

This clone was recorded only once. The CDR3 DNA reads TGTGCCAGCAGCGCCGGGGCGCGGGGGCAGCCCCAGCATTTT. Protein product: CASSAGARGQPQHF. The chain joins TRBV9 to TRBJ1-5, with D possibly being TRBD1 (5 bases). The V end lost 3 bases, the J end lost 7 bases, and 14 bases lay between the germline ends. From germline, CDR1 is SGDLS and CDR2 YYNGEE. The CDR3 length is 14 residues.